Presented here are 4 T cell receptor beta chains from one specimen sequenced in a study of metastatic and nonmetastatic thyroid tumors. TCRdb re-called clones via MiXCR from the PCR reads. The table has under 20,000 clones, about 33% seen once. No patient received treatment before thyroid surgery. The specimen sequenced was tumor tissue. The receptor set was obtained from a female donor with papillary thyroid cancer or a benign thyroid nodule (not recorded which). Some clones in this sample may be carry-over from other donors' samples.

About this clone: The junction and the germline gene differ at one end; a read error may be behind it. The genes are TRBV15 and TRBJ1-5, with unresolved D. The CDR3 consists of 12 residues. Germline CDR1 LNHNV, CDR2 YYDKDF (reference sequence). The CDR3 DNA sequence: TGTGCCACCAGCACCCCGCAGCAGCCCAAGCATTTT. Protein sequence: CATSTPQQPKHF.

The chain joins TRBV20-1 to TRBJ1-6, with D perhaps matching TRBD1 (5 bases). The CDR3 length is 14 residues. Germline V gives CDR1 DFQATT, CDR2 SNEGSKA (reference sequence). Trimming shortened V by 3 bases and J by 7 bases, and 13 bases separated the two germline ends. The CDR3 region has the DNA TGCAGTGCTAGGGTCAGGGAGCACAATTCACCCCTCCACTTT. Protein product: CSARVREHNSPLHF.

The chain has TRBV4-1 and TRBJ2-7, with D tentatively TRBD1 (5 bases). Trimming pared 1 base from V and 6 bases from J, leaving 7 bases between. Germline V gives CDR1 MGHRA, CDR2 YSYEKL. The CDR3 length is 12 residues. The CDR3 sequence: CASSQVRGEQYF. CDR3 sequence (DNA): TGCGCCAGCAGCCAAGTTAGGGGCGAGCAGTACTTC.

By proportion, this clone is medium-sized. The chain has TRBV5-1 and TRBJ1-1; TRBD1 might be the D (6 bases). Trimming pared 2 bases from V and 3 bases from J, leaving 14 bases between. CDR1 and CDR2 (germline): SGHRS, YFSETQ. This CDR3 region has 15 residues. In nucleotides, the CDR3 is TGCGCCAGCAGCTTTGTGGGGGCGAGGTACACTGAAGCTTTCTTT. Translated: CASSFVGARYTEAFF.